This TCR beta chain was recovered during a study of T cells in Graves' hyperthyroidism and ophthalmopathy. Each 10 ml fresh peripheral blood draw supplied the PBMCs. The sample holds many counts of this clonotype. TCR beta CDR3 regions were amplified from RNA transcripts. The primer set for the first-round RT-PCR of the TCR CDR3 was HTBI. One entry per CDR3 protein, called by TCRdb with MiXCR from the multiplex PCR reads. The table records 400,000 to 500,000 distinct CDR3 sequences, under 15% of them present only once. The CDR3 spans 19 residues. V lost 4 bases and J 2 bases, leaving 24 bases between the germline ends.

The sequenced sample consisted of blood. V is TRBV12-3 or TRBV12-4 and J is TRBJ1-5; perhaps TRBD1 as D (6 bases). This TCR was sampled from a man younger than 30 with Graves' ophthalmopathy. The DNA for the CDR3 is TGTGCCAGCAGTTCCCAGGGGTCCTTTACCAACAATGGCAATCAGCCCCAGCATTTT. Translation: CASSSQGSFTNNGNQPQHF.